This T cell receptor (beta chain) is from a study of cytomegalovirus exposure and HLA in healthy donors. Study findings and constraints: Judged likely to be a sequencing artifact was a cluster of highly shared sequence variants. Certain indistinguishable V segments, among them TRBV6-2 and TRBV6-3, were excluded.

The junction had 14 bases not matched to a gene; V was cut back by 5 bases and J by 0 bases. This CDR3 has 18 amino acids. Looked up from germline, CDR1 is SEHNR and CDR2 is FQNEAQ (reference sequence). PCR primers comprised 60 Vbeta and 13 Jbeta primers. Produced via immunoSEQ multiplex PCR; TCRdb's table is partial and in-frame only. The sample carries fewer than 70,000 clones, more than 60% recorded once. This clone came up a few times. Its antigen is unidentified. The sequence came from a male donor in good health and CMV-seropositive. The genes are TRBV7-9 and TRBJ2-7, with TRBD2 identical over 9 bases. The sequencing input was PBMCs. CDR3 sequence reads: CASSPPWRASGISYEQYF. The CDR3 DNA is TGTGCCAGCAGCCCCCCCTGGAGGGCTAGCGGGATCTCCTACGAGCAGTACTTC.